This TCR beta chain was sequenced during a study of CD8 T cells in ankylosing spondylitis. Whole-study findings and limits: There was reportedly significant enrichment of clones that were disease-linked in matched ankylosing spondylitis synovial fluid. Blood from ankylosing spondylitis patients appeared to carry a characteristic roughly 8-variant TCR beta motif. In reactive arthritis synovial fluid and blood, some motif variants had been reported before.

TCR beta libraries were made by quantitative 5'-RACE with molecular barcodes. TCRdb reanalysed the 5' RACE reads using MiXCR and keeps one entry per CDR3 protein. The sample includes some 340,000 distinct CDR3 sequences, over 12% seen only once; the top ten take around 0.99%. The V segment lost 4 bases and the J segment 2 bases; nucleotides outside the gene matches: 10. The CDR3 extends over 16 amino acids. This clonotype was found many times. Its matching antigen is unknown. Sequencing was carried out using blood, either unsorted or a sorted T cell fraction (not recorded which). This clonotype was obtained from a male donor with ankylosing spondylitis or in good health (not recorded which). The chain carries TRBV12-3 or TRBV12-4 and TRBJ2-7; 8 bases line up with TRBD1. The CDR3 sequence is CASSSLGRTGTYEQYF. Here the CDR3 DNA reads TGTGCCAGCAGTTCTCTTGGCCGGACAGGGACCTACGAGCAGTACTTC.